The 10 T cell receptor beta chains in this list originate from one sample, sequenced in a study of blood T cell repertoires in COVID-19. Using immunoSEQ multiplex PCR, the repertoire was profiled, and TCRdb retains in-frame clones only, with some absent. The table records 250,000 to 300,000 clones, over 75% of them present only once. The sequencing sample was made of PBMCs or T cells enriched from blood (not recorded which). The receptor set was obtained from a woman aged 25 to 45 who had recovered from COVID-19.

The V gene is TRBV28, the J gene TRBJ2-7; D perhaps matches TRBD1 (6 bases). Germline-derived CDR1 and CDR2 are MDHEN and SYDVKM. The CDR3 loop spans 13 amino acids. Trimming left V 8 bases short and J 0 bases short, with 11 bases between. The CDR3 DNA is TGTGCCAGCCGACAGGAGAGCTCCTACGAGCAGTACTTC. Its protein is CASRQESSYEQYF.

The V gene is TRBV12-3 or TRBV12-4, the J gene TRBJ1-1, with 8 nucleotides matching TRBD1. The CDR3 runs to 13 residues. Trimming at V came to 6 bases and at J to 3 bases, leaving 3 bases not matched to a gene. CDR3 nucleotide sequence: TGTGCCAGCAGAAGGGACAGGTACACTGAAGCTTTCTTT. It codes for CASRRDRYTEAFF.

The chain employs TRBV5-6 and TRBJ1-1; D is unclear. This CDR3 contains 15 residues. Trimming cost V 0 bases and J 2 bases, with 11 bases left between them. The germline V gene has CDR1 SGHDT and CDR2 YYEEEE. The CDR3: CASSLGGSGNTEAFF. As DNA, the CDR3 is TGTGCCAGCAGCTTGGGAGGGTCTGGTAACACTGAAGCTTTCTTT.

The rearrangement links TRBV6-5 to TRBJ2-1, with a tentative D call TRBD2 (6 bases). The V and J ends lost 0 bases and 6 bases respectively, with 12 bases between them. CDR3 length: 15 residues. Germline CDR1 reads MNHEY; CDR2 reads SVGAGI. DNA for the CDR3: TGTGCCAGCAGTTACTCGACGGGGGTCACCAATGAGCAGTTCTTC. Translated, it gives CASSYSTGVTNEQFF.

The gene calls are TRBV6-1 and TRBJ1-2, with D tentatively TRBD1 (5 bases). The CDR3 runs to 16 residues. V was shortened by 4 bases and J by 5 bases, with 20 bases between the two germline ends. The germline V gene encodes CDR1 MNHNS and CDR2 SASEGT. The CDR3 here is CASSGQSGPSWYGYTF. The CDR3 DNA reads as TGTGCCAGCAGTGGACAGTCCGGCCCAAGTTGGTATGGCTACACCTTC.

This chain connects TRBV11-1 to TRBJ2-5, with D perhaps TRBD1 (6 bases). V was trimmed by 4 bases and J by 4 bases, leaving 13 bases between them. CDR3 length: 14 residues. CDR1 and CDR2 (germline): SGHAT, FQDESV (reference sequence). In DNA, the CDR3 is TGTGCCAGCAGCTCCCAAACAGGGATAGAGACCCAGTACTTC. It encodes CASSSQTGIETQYF.

The rearrangement joins TRBV28 to TRBJ1-5, with 10 bases matching TRBD1. Losses at the gene ends were 6 bases for V and 5 bases for J; bases not matched to a gene: 13. Germline CDR1 MDHEN, CDR2 SYDVKM. This CDR3 has 17 residues. The CDR3 sequence is CASRPRRLGTGDQPQHF. Here the CDR3 DNA reads TGTGCCAGCAGGCCTCGTCGTCTAGGGACAGGGGATCAGCCCCAGCATTTT.

J is TRBJ1-2 and V is TRBV6-5; TRBD1 matches at 7 bases. Germline lookup yields CDR1 MNHEY and CDR2 SVGAGI. The trim removed 6 bases at V and 8 bases at J, leaving 15 bases unmatched. This CDR3 has 15 amino acids. The CDR3 reads CASRPPRGRTGGYTF. CDR3 nucleotide sequence: TGTGCCAGCAGACCTCCAAGGGGCCGGACAGGAGGCTACACCTTC.

V usage is TRBV28 and J usage is TRBJ2-7; 11 bases are shared with TRBD1. This CDR3 is built from 15 residues. The V gene end was trimmed by 3 bases and the J gene end by 3 bases; junction bases not matched to a gene: 4. Germline-derived CDR1 and CDR2 are MDHEN and SYDVKM. The CDR3 reads CASSFPGQGGYEQYF. As DNA, the CDR3 is TGTGCCAGCAGTTTCCCGGGACAGGGGGGCTACGAGCAGTACTTC.

The V gene is TRBV30, the J gene TRBJ1-2; 8 bases line up with TRBD1. Germline V CDR1 and CDR2: GTSNPN, SVGIG (reference sequence). The junction had 7 bases not matched to a gene; V was cut back by 2 bases and J by 5 bases. The CDR3 loop spans 14 amino acids. CDR3 sequence reads: CAWSRDRRRYGYTF. The CDR3 nucleotides are TGTGCCTGGAGTCGGGACAGGCGGAGGTATGGCTACACCTTC.